This TCR beta chain was obtained from a study of T cells in Graves' hyperthyroidism and ophthalmopathy. Amplified regions were TCR beta CDR3 sequences from RNA transcripts. First-round RT-PCR of the TCR CDR3 relied on the HTBI primer set. TCRdb ran MiXCR on the multiplex PCR reads and lists one entry per CDR3 protein. The table has a few hundred thousand distinct CDR3 sequences, under 15% seen once. The sample holds many counts of this clonotype. Out of approximately 10 ml of fresh peripheral blood came the PBMCs. This CDR3 region has 13 residues. The trim removed 6 bases at V and 8 bases at J, leaving 5 bases unmatched. Germline V gene sequence: CDR1 SGHAT, CDR2 FQNNGV.

What was sequenced was blood. The TCR sequence derives from a young woman with Graves' hyperthyroidism. This rearrangement joins TRBV11-2 to TRBJ2-1, with TRBD2 matching 9 bases. CDR3 region: CASRRTSVDEQFF. CDR3 coding DNA: TGTGCCAGCAGGAGGACTAGCGTAGATGAGCAGTTCTTC.